The next 26 T cell receptor beta chains were all read from a single sample in a study of beta chain features in type 1 diabetes. No antigen is known for these receptors. Study-level findings and limits: Type 1 diabetes patients showed a moderate but significant shortening of TCRB CDR3s in all four CD4+ subsets.

Reverse transcription of all isolated RNA meant that expressed TCRB transcripts were sequenced. The protocol was immunoSEQ multiplex PCR, while the TCRdb copy is restricted to in-frame clones and leaves out a portion. The table records 600,000 to 700,000 clones, around an eighth of them present only once. The sample taken for sequencing was naive CD4+ T cells from blood. The receptor set was obtained from a man aged 18 to 29 with type 1 diabetes.

This clone occurred a few times. The V and J genes are TRBV7-9 and TRBJ2-5, with TRBD2 matching 9 bases. The CDR3 consists of 16 residues. After removal of 1 base from V and 1 base from J, the junction contained 4 bases not matched to a gene. CDR1 and CDR2 from the germline V gene are SEHNR and FQNEAQ (reference sequence). The CDR3 DNA is TGTGCCAGCAGCTTAGGGGCTAGCGGGGCCCAAGAGACCCAGTACTTC. This codes for CASSLGASGAQETQYF.

V and J are TRBV7-3 and TRBJ1-2, with TRBD1 identical over 7 bases. Germline V lookup: CDR1 SGHTA, CDR2 FQGTGA. The CDR3 length is 14 residues. With 0 bases clipped from V and 7 bases from J, the junction kept 5 bases outside the gene matches. The CDR3 DNA follows: TGTGCCAGCAGCTTAACCGAGGGGGCGGCTGGCTACACCTTC. This codes for CASSLTEGAAGYTF.

V usage is TRBV6-5 and J usage is TRBJ1-2, with D perhaps TRBD1 (6 bases). The CDR3 is 14 residues long. Germline-derived CDR1 and CDR2 are MNHEY and SVGAGI. Trimming left V 1 base short and J 5 bases short, with 11 bases between. DNA for the CDR3: TGTGCCAGCAGTTACTTACAGGGCCTTTATGGCTACACCTTC. Residues: CASSYLQGLYGYTF.

This clone has only a few counts. V usage is TRBV30 and J usage is TRBJ1-4, with 7 positions matching TRBD1. The CDR3 spans 15 residues. Germline lookup yields CDR1 GTSNPN and CDR2 SVGIG (reference sequence). The ends lost 3 bases at V and 3 bases at J; junction bases unmatched: 7. In DNA, the CDR3 is TGTGCCTGGAGGATAGAGGGGGCCCCTAATGAAAAACTGTTTTTT. Translating gives CAWRIEGAPNEKLFF.

This clone was seen a handful of times. The chain is built from TRBV6-5 and TRBJ1-2; weak D call: TRBD1 (6 bases). This CDR3 is built from 13 residues. V was trimmed by 7 bases and J by 0 bases, leaving 9 bases between them. Germline V gives CDR1 MNHEY, CDR2 SVGAGI. CDR3 in amino acids: CASTTGSNYGYTF. The CDR3 DNA reads as TGTGCCAGCACCACAGGGTCTAACTATGGCTACACCTTC.

The sample holds one count of this clone. The chain joins TRBV29-1 to TRBJ1-5; 12 bases line up with TRBD1. Germline V gene lookup returns CDR1 SQVTM and CDR2 ANQGSEA. V was clipped by 7 bases and J by 3 bases; unmatched bases: 4. The CDR3 is 14 residues long. CDR3 in amino acids: CSGGQGADNQPQHF. The CDR3 DNA sequence: TGCAGCGGGGGACAGGGGGCCGACAATCAGCCCCAGCATTTT.

This clone was counted a few times. The chain employs TRBV4-1 and TRBJ2-2; D is perhaps TRBD2 (6 bases). V was cut by 4 bases and J by 1 base, with 16 bases left in between. The germline CDR1 and CDR2 sequences are MGHRA and YSYEKL. The CDR3 loop spans 17 amino acids. The CDR3: CASSLSRTTQNTGELFF. The CDR3 DNA sequence: TGCGCCAGCAGCCTCTCCCGGACTACCCAGAACACCGGGGAGCTGTTTTTT.

The chain links TRBV30 to TRBJ1-3, with no clear D. Germline V gene lookup returns CDR1 GTSNPN and CDR2 SVGIG (reference sequence). V lost 1 base and J 1 base, leaving 5 bases between the germline ends. This CDR3 region has 13 residues. The CDR3 DNA reads TGTGCCTGGAGTGGGGTTTCTGGAAACACCATATATTTT. Translating it yields CAWSGVSGNTIYF.

This chain links TRBV27 with TRBJ2-1; D possibly corresponds to TRBD1 (6 bases). Germline lookup yields CDR1 MNHEY and CDR2 SMNVEV (reference sequence). This CDR3 region has 16 residues. Trimming removed 5 bases at V and 2 bases at J, with 16 bases between. Here the CDR3 reads CASSAYRVLAYNEQFF. The CDR3 DNA reads as TGTGCCAGCAGTGCGTACAGGGTCTTGGCCTACAATGAGCAGTTCTTC.

This clone was seen only a few times. This chain connects TRBV10-3 to TRBJ1-3, with 7 bases fitting TRBD1. This CDR3 comprises 14 residues. Trimming took 10 bases from V and 0 from J; bases not matched to a gene: 6. CDR1 and CDR2 from the germline V gene are ENHRY and SYGVKD. CDR3 loop: CATATGSSGNTIYF. The CDR3 bases are TGTGCCACCGCGACAGGGAGCTCTGGAAACACCATATATTTT.

This clone was counted a few times. V and J are TRBV30 and TRBJ1-6; D is unresolved. V was clipped by 3 bases and J by 5 bases, with 2 bases between them. This CDR3 is 11 amino acids long. The germline V gene has CDR1 GTSNPN and CDR2 SVGIG (reference sequence). The CDR3 nucleotides are TGTGCCTGGAGGGATAATTCACCCCTCCACTTT. Protein sequence: CAWRDNSPLHF.

This sequence joins TRBV25-1 and TRBJ1-6; TRBD1 is a possible D gene (6 bases). V gave up 3 bases and J gave up 14 bases, with 17 bases separating them. Germline V gene sequence: CDR1 MGHDK, CDR2 SYGVNS. The CDR3 is made up of 14 amino acids. In DNA form, the CDR3 reads TGTGCCAGCAGTGACCCTAGGACAGAATTCTCCCTCCACTTT. This translates into CASSDPRTEFSLHF.

V usage is TRBV16 and J usage is TRBJ1-5, with TRBD1 as a possible D gene (5 bases). Germline lookup yields CDR1 KGHSY and CDR2 FQNENV. V lost 3 bases and J lost 4, with 13 bases in between. The CDR3 is made up of 15 amino acids. Here the CDR3 DNA reads TGTGCCAGCAGCCATAAAGGGGAAGGGAATCAGCCCCAGCATTTT. Translating gives CASSHKGEGNQPQHF. Complete variable domain (other parts from reference TRBV16 and TRBJ1-5): GEEVAQTPKHLVRGEGQKAKLYCAPIKGHSYVFWYQQVLKNEFKFLISFQNENVFDETGMPKERFSAKCLPNSPCSLEIQATKLEDSAVYFCASSHKGEGNQPQHFGDGTRLSIL.

This clone was picked up one time. V gene TRBV15 combines with J gene TRBJ1-3; D unresolved. V was pared by 3 bases and J by 0 bases, with 12 bases between. The CDR3 extends over 16 amino acids. Germline values: CDR1 LNHNV, CDR2 YYDKDF (reference sequence). CDR3 in DNA: TGTGCCACCAGCAGGTTTACCACAATCTCTGGAAACACCATATATTTT. This sequence encodes CATSRFTTISGNTIYF.

This chain links TRBV4-2 with TRBJ2-1; perhaps TRBD2 as D (5 bases). The CDR3 totals 18 residues. V was shortened by 1 base and J by 2 bases, with 18 bases between the two germline ends. Germline V lookup: CDR1 LGHNA, CDR2 YNFKEQ. The CDR3 region has the DNA TGTGCCAGCAGCCAAGGAATGACGAGCGGAACTACCTACAATGAGCAGTTCTTC. Its protein product is CASSQGMTSGTTYNEQFF.

This clone was recorded a few times. The chain employs TRBV30 and TRBJ1-2; TRBD1 is a possible D gene (6 bases). The CDR3 has 12 amino acids. With 0 bases removed from V and 6 bases from J, the gap between germline ends came to 8 bases. CDR1 GTSNPN and CDR2 SVGIG come from the germline V gene (reference sequence). CDR3 residues: CAWSVGGNGYTF. CDR3 DNA: TGTGCCTGGAGTGTAGGGGGGAATGGCTACACCTTC.

The chain has TRBV2 and TRBJ2-1, with D perhaps given as TRBD1 or TRBD2 (5 bases each). Germline CDR1 reads SNHLY; CDR2 reads FYNNEI. The CDR3 extends over 16 amino acids. Trimming removed 3 bases from V and 1 base from J, with 13 bases in between. As DNA, the CDR3 is TGTGCCAGCAGTGAGGGAAGGGGAGTATCCTACAATGAGCAGTTCTTC. Translation gives CASSEGRGVSYNEQFF.

This clone appeared a few times. The chain joins TRBV5-1 to TRBJ1-4, with D perhaps matching TRBD1 (5 bases). The CDR3 is 14 residues long. The germline V and J ends were trimmed by 4 bases and 0 bases, with 7 bases remaining between them. Germline V gene sequence: CDR1 SGHRS, CDR2 YFSETQ. The DNA of the CDR3 is TGCGCCAGCAGCCCGACAGCAACTAATGAAAAACTGTTTTTT. Its translation: CASSPTATNEKLFF.

The chain uses TRBV15 and TRBJ2-5, with D possibly being TRBD1 or TRBD2 (6 bases each). The CDR3 is 16 amino acids. Germline V gene sequence: CDR1 LNHNV, CDR2 YYDKDF (reference sequence). Trimming removed 1 base from V and 5 bases from J, with 17 bases in between. As DNA, the CDR3 is TGTGCCACCAGCAGAGGTGGAGGGGGGCTTTGGGAGACCCAGTACTTC. It is translated as CATSRGGGGLWETQYF.

The chain recombines TRBV29-1 with TRBJ1-1, with a tentative D call TRBD1 (5 bases). V was trimmed by 7 bases and J by 11 bases, leaving 23 bases between them. Germline-derived CDR1 and CDR2 are SQVTM and ANQGSEA. The CDR3 extends over 13 amino acids. CDR3: CSARTPGPRDAFF. The CDR3 DNA sequence: TGCAGCGCTCGGACCCCAGGGCCCCGCGATGCTTTCTTT.

This clone was seen a few times. The chain links TRBV5-8 to TRBJ1-5, with D perhaps TRBD1 (5 bases). Germline V gene lookup returns CDR1 SGHTS and CDR2 YDEGEE. V was shortened by 4 bases and J by 0 bases, with 11 bases between the two germline ends. CDR3 length: 15 residues. CDR3 sequence reads: CASSPSGGSNQPQHF. The CDR3 coding sequence is TGTGCCAGCAGCCCCTCGGGGGGTAGCAATCAGCCCCAGCATTTT.

This clone was seen many times. This sequence joins TRBV7-2 and TRBJ2-1; D tentatively reads TRBD1 or TRBD2 (6 bases each). V lost 5 bases and J lost 4, with 15 bases in between. There are 15 residues in the CDR3. Germline V gene sequence: CDR1 SGHTA, CDR2 FQGNSA. DNA for the CDR3: TGTGCCAGCAGCCCCACCCCGGGGGCATACAATGAGCAGTTCTTC. Its translation is CASSPTPGAYNEQFF.

A few counts support this clone. This sequence joins TRBV30 and TRBJ1-2, with no clear D. Germline CDR1 reads GTSNPN; CDR2 reads SVGIG (reference sequence). The germline V and J ends were trimmed by 4 bases and 0 bases, with 9 bases remaining between them. The CDR3 contains 13 residues. CDR3 DNA sequence: TGTGCCTGGACAGATGGGTCTAACTATGGCTACACCTTC. Amino acid sequence: CAWTDGSNYGYTF.

On this clone itself: Other DNA sequences in the same sample also yield this CDR3. The V gene is TRBV30, the J gene TRBJ2-3, with D maybe TRBD2 (6 bases). Germline V CDR1 and CDR2: GTSNPN, SVGIG (reference sequence). V gave up 5 bases and J gave up 8 bases, with 11 bases separating them. CDR3 length: 11 amino acids. CDR3 loop: CAWGVGGTQYF. CDR3 nucleotide sequence: TGTGCCTGGGGGGTGGGAGGTACGCAGTATTTT.

V is TRBV6-5 and J is TRBJ1-1; D might be TRBD1 (6 bases). V was clipped by 7 bases and J by 1 base, with 13 bases between them. There are 14 residues in the CDR3. Germline CDR1 is MNHEY and CDR2 is SVGAGI. This CDR3 is CASTPGQQNTEAFF. Here the CDR3 DNA reads TGTGCCAGCACTCCTGGACAGCAGAACACTGAAGCTTTCTTT.

The rearrangement links TRBV14 to TRBJ1-1, with D possibly being TRBD1 (6 bases). Germline V gene lookup returns CDR1 SGHDN and CDR2 FVKESK. This CDR3 is built from 18 residues. V shed 3 bases and J shed 0 bases, with 20 bases lying between them. CDR3 residues: CASSHGTGRLGMNTEAFF. The CDR3 DNA reads TGTGCCAGCAGCCATGGAACAGGGCGGTTGGGGATGAACACTGAAGCTTTCTTT.